The 16 T cell receptor beta chains listed next were all sequenced from one sample in a study of beta chain features in type 1 diabetes. Every isolated RNA sample was fully reverse transcribed, so sequencing captured expressed TCRB transcripts. Profiling relied on immunoSEQ multiplex PCR, and the TCRdb table lists in-frame clones only, not all of them. The sample lists a few hundred thousand clones, about 12% occurring once. Study-wide points: Researchers report that Type 1 diabetes patients had moderately but significantly shorter TCRB CDR3s across all four CD4+ subsets.

What these receptors recognize is not known. Input material: naive CD4+ T cells from blood. All receptors derive from a woman younger than 30 with type 1 diabetes.

The gene calls are TRBV28 and TRBJ2-1; maybe TRBD1 (6 bases). Germline values: CDR1 MDHEN, CDR2 SYDVKM. The length of the CDR3 is 14 residues. Trimming shortened V by 7 bases and J by 5 bases, and 15 bases separated the two germline ends. CDR3 DNA: TGTGCCAGCACTTCAACGGGACAACACAATGAGCAGTTCTTC. It translates to CASTSTGQHNEQFF. The full variable domain, completed using reference TRBV28 and TRBJ2-1, is DVKVTQSSRYLVKRTGEKVFLECVQDMDHENMFWYRQDPGLGLRLIYFSYDVKMKEKGDIPEGYSVSREKKERFSLILESASTNQTSMYLCASTSTGQHNEQFFGPGTRLTVL.

This clone was observed a handful of times. The chain carries TRBV27 and TRBJ2-7, with 7 bases lining up with TRBD1. Germline-derived CDR1 and CDR2 are MNHEY and SMNVEV (reference sequence). This CDR3 region has 15 residues. V was clipped by 4 bases and J by 1 base; unmatched bases: 7. CDR3 DNA: TGTGCCAGCAGTTCCCGGGGACAGCTATCCTACGAGCAGTACTTC. The encoded protein is CASSSRGQLSYEQYF.

CDR3 bases: TGTGCCAGCAGCCAAGAGCGCCTAGCCCGCGGTAATGAGCAGTTCTTC. Its translation: CASSQERLARGNEQFF. The chain recombines TRBV14 with TRBJ2-1; a weak D match, TRBD2 (5 bases). Per the germline V gene, CDR1 is SGHDN and CDR2 is FVKESK. Trimming removed 0 bases from V and 7 bases from J, with 16 bases in between. This CDR3 has 16 residues. The full variable domain, rest sourced from reference TRBV14 and TRBJ2-1, is EAGVTQFPSHSVIEKGQTVTLRCDPISGHDNLYWYRRVMGKEIKFLLHFVKESKQDESGMPNNRFLAERTGGTYSTLKVQPAELEDSGVYFCASSQERLARGNEQFFGPGTRLTVL.

This rearrangement joins TRBV6-5 to TRBJ1-1; D may be TRBD1 (6 bases). Trimming took 5 bases from V and 4 from J, leaving 17 bases between them. CDR3 length equals 15 residues. Germline assignment: CDR1 MNHEY and CDR2 SVGAGI. CDR3 coding DNA: TGTGCCAGCAGTCTAGGATGGTCCAGGGGCACTGAAGCTTTCTTT. Its protein product is CASSLGWSRGTEAFF.

The table lists this clone with a few counts. This chain connects TRBV15 to TRBJ2-5; 11 bases match TRBD2. Germline lookup yields CDR1 LNHNV and CDR2 YYDKDF (reference sequence). The V and J ends lost 0 bases and 1 base, in that order; junction bases with no gene match: 10. The CDR3 covers 19 residues. The CDR3 DNA reads TGTGCCACCAGCAGAGATACCCTAGCGGGAGGCCCATTCCAAGAGACCCAGTACTTC. This codes for CATSRDTLAGGPFQETQYF.

J is TRBJ2-2 and V is TRBV7-2; 9 positions match TRBD2. The germline gives CDR1 SGHTA, CDR2 FQGNSA. After removal of 5 bases from V and 7 bases from J, the junction contained 5 bases not matched to a gene. The CDR3 has 14 residues. CDR3 loop: CASSPSGIGGELFF. The CDR3 DNA sequence: TGTGCCAGCAGCCCTAGCGGGATAGGCGGGGAGCTGTTTTTT. The full variable domain, its missing parts supplied by reference TRBV7-2 and TRBJ2-2, is GAGVSQSPSNKVTEKGKDVELRCDPISGHTALYWYRQSLGQGLEFLIYFQGNSAPDKSGLPSDRFSAERTGGSVSTLTIQRTQQEDSAVYLCASSPSGIGGELFFGEGSRLTVL.

V gene TRBV7-9 combines with J gene TRBJ1-2, with D possibly matching TRBD1 (5 bases). Trimming took off 5 bases at V and 14 bases at J, with 21 bases between the two ends. CDR1 SEHNR and CDR2 FQNEAQ come from the germline V gene (reference sequence). The CDR3 is made up of 13 amino acids. This CDR3 is CASSPRDLEKGTF. The CDR3 region has the DNA TGTGCCAGCAGCCCGAGAGATTTGGAAAAGGGGACCTTC.

A few counts support this clone. The chain has TRBV9 and TRBJ2-7, with 8 bases that match TRBD2. This CDR3 comprises 16 residues. Germline V lookup: CDR1 SGDLS, CDR2 YYNGEE. V lost 4 bases to trimming and J lost 4 bases; unmatched junction nucleotides: 13. The DNA of the CDR3 is TGTGCCAGCAGCCCCCGAGGTAGCGGGGTGGGGTACGAGCAGTACTTC. Encoded protein: CASSPRGSGVGYEQYF.

A few counts support this clone. V and J are TRBV28 and TRBJ2-7; D unresolved. The V gene lost 6 bases and the J gene lost 7 bases, with 10 bases spanning the gap. Germline V lookup: CDR1 MDHEN, CDR2 SYDVKM. The CDR3 loop spans 11 amino acids. The CDR3 nucleotides read TGTGCCAGCAGCCCCCGGCGGGAGCAGTACTTC. It specifies CASSPRREQYF.

The CDR3 loop is CASSLVGETQYF. CDR3 DNA sequence: TGTGCCAGCAGCTTAGTCGGGGAGACCCAGTACTTC. The gene calls are TRBV7-4 and TRBJ2-5; D call uncertain. Germline V gene sequence: CDR1 SGHVT, CDR2 SQSDAQ. V lost 1 base to trimming and J lost 5 bases, with 5 bases between them. The CDR3 consists of 12 residues.

The V gene is TRBV15, the J gene TRBJ2-3, with D perhaps TRBD2 (7 bases). This CDR3 is built from 13 residues. Germline CDR1 LNHNV, CDR2 YYDKDF (reference sequence). V lost 5 bases and J lost 7, with 13 bases in between. CDR3 DNA: TGTGCCACCAGCGGGGGGGGCGCGAATACGCAGTATTTT. It yields the protein CATSGGGANTQYF. Supplemented by reference TRBV15 and TRBJ2-3, the full variable domain reads DAMVIQNPRYQVTQFGKPVTLSCSQTLNHNVMYWYQQKSSQAPKLLFHYYDKDFNNEADTPDNFQSRRPNTSFCFLDIRSPGLGDTAMYLCATSGGGANTQYFGPGTRLTVL.

This clone occurred a few times. The sample contains more than one DNA sequence encoding this CDR3. The J gene is TRBJ2-5, the V gene TRBV5-1, with a possible D match to TRBD1 (6 bases). The CDR3 has 13 amino acids. Trimming removed 4 bases from V and 2 bases from J, with 9 bases in between. Germline loops: CDR1 SGHRS, CDR2 YFSETQ. For the CDR3, the DNA is TGCGCCAGCAGCCTCAGGGGACAAGAGACCCAGTACTTC. This codes for CASSLRGQETQYF.

V is TRBV6-5 and J is TRBJ1-2; D gene uncertain. Germline CDR1 and CDR2: MNHEY and SVGAGI. This CDR3 spans 14 amino acids. The V and J ends lost 0 bases and 4 bases respectively, with 9 bases between them. CDR3 DNA sequence: TGTGCCAGCAGTTACTCGGGTGGGCTCTATGGCTACACCTTC. Translating it yields CASSYSGGLYGYTF.

The chain is built from TRBV15 and TRBJ2-5; 8 nucleotides match TRBD2. This CDR3 contains 17 residues. CDR1 and CDR2 from the germline V gene are LNHNV and YYDKDF (reference sequence). Trimming removed 3 bases from V and 5 bases from J; junction bases left unmatched: 14. The CDR3 nucleotides are TGTGCCACCAGCAGGGAGGCGCATAGCGGGACCTGGGAGACCCAGTACTTC. Its translation is CATSREAHSGTWETQYF. Together with reference TRBV15 and TRBJ2-5, the CDR3 gives the full variable domain: DAMVIQNPRYQVTQFGKPVTLSCSQTLNHNVMYWYQQKSSQAPKLLFHYYDKDFNNEADTPDNFQSRRPNTSFCFLDIRSPGLGDTAMYLCATSREAHSGTWETQYFGPGTRLLVL.

The genes are TRBV10-3 and TRBJ2-1; 7 bases match TRBD2. Germline trimming cut 6 bases from V and 7 bases from J; bases unmatched to any gene: 12. Germline loops: CDR1 ENHRY, CDR2 SYGVKD. CDR3 length equals 15 residues. The CDR3 here is CAIRGDYFMLNEQFF. CDR3 sequence (DNA): TGTGCCATCAGGGGGGACTATTTCATGTTGAATGAGCAGTTCTTC.

The chain links TRBV7-9 to TRBJ1-4, with a tentative D call TRBD1 (5 bases). This CDR3 has 14 residues. Trimming stripped 3 bases from V and 5 bases from J, with 10 bases between. Germline V gene lookup returns CDR1 SEHNR and CDR2 FQNEAQ (reference sequence). The CDR3 loop is CASSFDSRNEKLFF. CDR3 coding DNA: TGTGCCAGCAGCTTCGACAGCAGAAATGAAAAACTGTTTTTT.